Each of the 18 T cell receptor beta chains below was sequenced from the same sample in a study of shared clonotypes between healthy human individuals. Generated by immunoSEQ multiplex PCR, the TCRdb table keeps only in-frame clones and is missing some. The sample shows about 510,000 clones, 90% to 96% of them seen only once. The sample was naive CD4+ T cells sorted from blood. Subset meaning: CD45RA+ positively selected. The receptors were sampled from a woman aged 25 to 45 in good health.

This chain connects TRBV7-6 to TRBJ2-7; TRBD1 is a possible D gene (5 bases). The CDR3 has 14 residues. Germline CDR1 is SGHVS and CDR2 is FNYEAQ. V lost 5 bases, J lost 6 bases, and 17 bases lay in between. The CDR3 bases are TGTGCCAGCAGCCCTAAGCCAGGGCAGGGCGAGCAGTACTTC. It is translated as CASSPKPGQGEQYF.

This chain's CDR3 is CASSMPPGNTEAFF. Written as DNA, the CDR3 is TGTGCCAGTAGTATGCCCCCTGGGAACACTGAAGCTTTCTTT. The chain has TRBV19 and TRBJ1-1; no clear D. The CDR3 is 14 residues long. V lost 3 bases and J 1 base, leaving 9 bases between the germline ends. Germline assignment: CDR1 LNHDA and CDR2 SQIVND (reference sequence).

The chain carries TRBV2 and TRBJ1-4, with no clear D. Trimming stripped 6 bases from V and 0 bases from J, with 2 bases between. The CDR3 is 12 amino acids. The germline V gene encodes CDR1 SNHLY and CDR2 FYNNEI. The CDR3 loop reads CASSATNEKLFF. The CDR3 DNA is TGTGCCAGCAGCGCAACTAATGAAAAACTGTTTTTT.

The chain couples TRBV6-6 to TRBJ1-5; D is unclear. The germline gives CDR1 MNHNY, CDR2 SVGAGI (reference sequence). V lost 7 bases to trimming and J lost 0 bases, with 13 bases between them. The CDR3 length is 15 residues. CDR3 region: CASTNPGVSNQPQHF. The CDR3, as DNA: TGTGCCAGCACAAACCCCGGGGTTAGCAATCAGCCCCAGCATTTT.

This sequence joins TRBV27 and TRBJ2-5, with 8 bases fitting TRBD1. Gene TRBJ2-7 matches the end of the DNA better, so the J call may be wrong. The CDR3 is 14 amino acids. The germline V gene encodes CDR1 MNHEY and CDR2 SMNVEV (reference sequence). For the CDR3, the DNA is TGTGCCAGCAGGCCGGGACAGGACCTCTACGAGCAGTACTTC. Amino acid sequence: CASRPGQDLYEQYF.

The chain joins TRBV7-2 to TRBJ2-7, with no clear D. CDR1 SGHTA and CDR2 FQGNSA come from the germline V gene. V was trimmed by 4 bases and J by 3 bases, leaving 10 bases between them. The CDR3 has 13 residues. In DNA, the CDR3 is TGTGCCAGCAGCTCAGGACCGTTCTACGAGCAGTACTTC. It specifies CASSSGPFYEQYF.

J is TRBJ1-5 and V is TRBV4-3; no firm D call. Trimming removed 6 bases from V and 2 bases from J, with 2 bases in between. The CDR3 sequence is 11 residues long. Germline CDR1 reads LGHNA; CDR2 reads YSLEER. Written as DNA, the CDR3 is TGCGCCAGCAGAGGCAATCAGCCCCAGCATTTT. Encoded protein: CASRGNQPQHF.

This clone was seen a single time. The gene calls are TRBV11-2 and TRBJ2-5; 10 bases are a match to TRBD2. The tail of the sequence fits TRBJ2-7 better, so the J call may be wrong. The CDR3 covers 15 residues. The germline CDR1 and CDR2 sequences are SGHAT and FQNNGV. The DNA of the CDR3 is TGTGCCAGCAGCCACGGACTAGCGGAGACCTACGAGCAGTACTTC. Its translation is CASSHGLAETYEQYF.

The chain uses TRBV28 and TRBJ2-5; D call uncertain. V was shortened by 6 bases and J by 3 bases, with 11 bases between the two germline ends. CDR3 size: 13 residues. CDR1 is MDHEN and CDR2 is SYDVKM in the germline V gene. The CDR3: CASSFRWEETQYF. In nucleotides, the CDR3 is TGTGCCAGCAGCTTCAGATGGGAAGAGACCCAGTACTTC.

This chain links TRBV28 with TRBJ2-7; the match to TRBD1 covers 8 bases. The J segment lost 2 bases and the V segment lost 5 bases, leaving 8 bases of the junction unmatched. The CDR3 length is 15 residues. Germline V gene data show CDR1 as MDHEN and CDR2 as SYDVKM. CDR3 DNA: TGTGCCAGCAGTGCAGGGGGCGCCGGCACCTACGAGCAGTACTTC. Its protein is CASSAGGAGTYEQYF.

This chain connects TRBV30 to TRBJ2-7; D unclear. Germline V gives CDR1 GTSNPN, CDR2 SVGIG (reference sequence). This CDR3 is built from 12 residues. V was clipped by 1 base and J by 2 bases, with 6 bases between them. This chain's CDR3 is CAWSGSAYEQYF. CDR3 DNA: TGTGCCTGGAGTGGGTCGGCCTACGAGCAGTACTTC.

The V and J genes are TRBV28 and TRBJ2-7, with D maybe TRBD1 (6 bases). This CDR3 is 15 amino acids long. With 4 bases removed from V and 3 bases from J, the gap between germline ends came to 16 bases. In germline, CDR1 is MDHEN, CDR2 SYDVKM. This CDR3 reads CASSSDRVFLYEQYF. The CDR3 region has the DNA TGTGCCAGCAGTTCGGACAGAGTTTTTCTCTACGAGCAGTACTTC.

As regards this clone: Other nucleotide sequences in the sample specify the same CDR3. This rearrangement joins TRBV5-1 to TRBJ1-4, with D perhaps TRBD1 (5 bases). This CDR3 is 13 amino acids long. The V end was cut by 0 bases, the J end by 8 bases, with 8 bases between. Germline V gives CDR1 SGHRS, CDR2 YFSETQ. As DNA, the CDR3 is TGCGCCAGCAGCTTGGCCACAGGCGAAAAACTGTTTTTT. This translates into CASSLATGEKLFF.

The chain links TRBV28 to TRBJ1-1; D unresolved. V was cut by 1 base and J by 0 bases, with 15 bases left in between. The CDR3 spans 17 residues. CDR1 and CDR2 from the germline V gene are MDHEN and SYDVKM. The CDR3 DNA follows: TGTGCCAGCAGTTTATTTTTTCAGGTTAAGATGAACACTGAAGCTTTCTTT. Translated: CASSLFFQVKMNTEAFF.

The V and J genes are TRBV6-1 and TRBJ1-1, with D perhaps matching TRBD1 (6 bases). The length of the CDR3 is 15 residues. Germline CDR1 is MNHNS and CDR2 is SASEGT. Between the trimmed V and J ends, which lost 6 bases and 0 bases, there was a span of 14 bases. In DNA, the CDR3 is TGTGCCAGCAGACAGGGAAGGGGGATGAACACTGAAGCTTTCTTT. It translates to CASRQGRGMNTEAFF.

The J gene is TRBJ2-6, the V gene TRBV11-3; D is undetermined. Germline lookup yields CDR1 SGHNT and CDR2 YENEEA. Trimming stripped 6 bases from V and 0 bases from J, with 18 bases between. CDR3 length: 18 amino acids. The CDR3 loop is CASSPAPLGSSGANVLTF. The CDR3 DNA reads as TGTGCCAGCAGTCCCGCCCCTCTCGGTAGCTCTGGGGCCAACGTCCTGACTTTC.

The chain's CDR3 is CASSAGTANQPQHF. As DNA, the CDR3 is TGTGCCAGCAGTGCCGGGACGGCAAATCAGCCCCAGCATTTT. The chain uses TRBV25-1 and TRBJ1-5; D is possibly TRBD1 (5 bases). This CDR3 region has 14 residues. Trimming took 4 bases from V and 4 from J, leaving 11 bases between them. Germline CDR1 MGHDK, CDR2 SYGVNS.

The chain is built from TRBV28 and TRBJ2-7, with D tentatively TRBD1 (6 bases). The germline gives CDR1 MDHEN, CDR2 SYDVKM. Trimming cost V 4 bases and J 5 bases, with 24 bases left between them. This CDR3 is built from 17 residues. The CDR3 is CASSSSYRDQRGHEQYF. DNA of the CDR3: TGTGCCAGCAGTTCATCCTACAGGGATCAACGGGGTCACGAGCAGTACTTC. Complete variable domain (other parts from reference TRBV28 and TRBJ2-7): DVKVTQSSRYLVKRTGEKVFLECVQDMDHENMFWYRQDPGLGLRLIYFSYDVKMKEKGDIPEGYSVSREKKERFSLILESASTNQTSMYLCASSSSYRDQRGHEQYFGPGTRLTVT.